This is a list of T cell receptor beta chains from one sample in a study of neoadjuvant nivolumab and ipilimumab in lung cancer. The table came from immunoSEQ multiplex PCR; TCRdb's copy has only in-frame clones and leaves some out. The sample includes tens of thousands of clones, 80% seen only once; the top ten take 6% to 7%. Sequences were derived from peripheral blood, sampled before neoadjuvant nivolumab, alone or with ipilimumab. Receptors were obtained from an adult with non-small cell lung cancer. CDR3s include the opening cysteine and the closing phenylalanine or tryptophan. The D gene is left open where the match is weak.

CDR3 DNA	CDR3 protein	D gene	CDR3 length	J gene	V gene
TGCGCCAGCAGCTTGGAGGGACTAGCGATGGAGACCCAGTACTTC	CASSLEGLAMETQYF	TRBD2	15	TRBJ2-5	TRBV5-1
TGCGCCAGCAGCCAAGAGGGATATCAGCCCCAGCATTTT	CASSQEGYQPQHF	NA	13	TRBJ1-5	TRBV4-1
TGTGCCAGCGGCCGCCCAGGGGACTACAATGAGCAGTTCTTC	CASGRPGDYNEQFF	NA	14	TRBJ2-1	TRBV7-2
TGTGCCAGCAGTTCACAGTCCCGAGGGGCTTTCTTT	CASSSQSRGAFF	NA	12	TRBJ1-1	TRBV6-5
TGTGCCAGCAGCTCCGGGGAGGACCAAGAGACCCAGTACTTC	CASSSGEDQETQYF	NA	14	TRBJ2-5	TRBV7-6
TGTGCCAGCAGCTTAGGACAACCGAACACTGAAGCTTTCTTT	CASSLGQPNTEAFF	NA	14	TRBJ1-1	TRBV11-3
TGTGCCAGCAGCTTGGGAAGGGACAGGGAACAGGGGCGCAATCAGCCCCAGCATTTT	CASSLGRDREQGRNQPQHF	TRBD1	19	TRBJ1-5	TRBV5-4
TGTGCCAGCAGTAGGCCAGGCCCCGGGGAGCTGTTTTTT	CASSRPGPGELFF	NA	13	TRBJ2-2	TRBV25-1
TGTGCCAGCAGCCAAGCAGGGGAAAAAGCCAAAAACATTCAGTACTTC	CASSQAGEKAKNIQYF	NA	16	TRBJ2-4	TRBV5-4
TGCGCCAGCAGGCCCTCTATGGGAAGAGATGGCTACACCTTC	CASRPSMGRDGYTF	NA	14	TRBJ1-2	TRBV5-1
TGTGCCAGCACCCTGGATGGGCCTAGCACAGATACGCAGTATTTT	CASTLDGPSTDTQYF	NA	15	TRBJ2-3	TRBV18
TGCAGTGCTGGACAGCCCCAGCATTTT	CSAGQPQHF	NA	9	TRBJ1-5	TRBV20-1
TGTGCCAGCAGCTTAGGACTAGCAGAGACCCAGTACTTC	CASSLGLAETQYF	TRBD2	13	TRBJ2-5	TRBV11-3
TGTGCCAGCAGTTATTCGACAGGCTCTGGAAACACCATATATTTT	CASSYSTGSGNTIYF	NA	15	TRBJ1-3	TRBV6-5
TGTGCCAGCAGCTTAGTCGGTGGGTACGAGCAGTTCTTC	CASSLVGGYEQFF	NA	13	TRBJ2-1	TRBV7-9
TGTGCCAGCACCCCGGCAGGGGGTTACAATGAGCAGTTCTTC	CASTPAGGYNEQFF	TRBD1	14	TRBJ2-1	TRBV6-5
TGTGCCACCAGCAGAGATTATGGGGCCGATGAAAAACTGTTTTTT	CATSRDYGADEKLFF	NA	15	TRBJ1-4	TRBV15
TGTGCCAGCAGCTTCGGCCGACAGGGCCTAAACACTGAAGCTTTCTTT	CASSFGRQGLNTEAFF	TRBD1	16	TRBJ1-1	TRBV7-9
TGTGCCATCAGACAGGATCTCAATCAGCCCCAGCATTTT	CAIRQDLNQPQHF	NA	13	TRBJ1-5	TRBV10-3